This TCR beta chain was documented in a study of CD8+CD57+ T cells in acquired aplastic anemia. Patients sequenced had flow cytometry evidence of CD8+CD57+ cell expansion. Study outcomes and limitations: There were fewer than 35 CD8+ CDR3 sequences that occurred in both patients and controls.

V dropped 1 base and J dropped 1; count of bases not matched to a gene: 2. The CDR3 is made up of 18 amino acids. CDR1 and CDR2 (germline): SGDLS, YYNGEE. Genomic DNA was employed as the template in profiling TCR beta VDJ and CDR3. TCRdb passed the reads through MiXCR, listing each CDR3 protein once. Of tens of thousands of distinct CDR3 sequences listed, about 60% are singletons. In regard to this clonotype: Its antigen is currently unknown.

The specimen sequenced was sorted CD4+, CD8+, or CD8+CD57+ T cells (not recorded which) from PBMCs. The J gene is TRBJ2-1, the V gene TRBV9, with 16 bases identical to TRBD2. The sequence derives from a human donor with aplastic anemia. CDR3 loop: CASSVMGLAGGSYNEQFF. In nucleotides, the CDR3 is TGTGCCAGCAGCGTAATGGGACTAGCGGGGGGGTCCTACAATGAGCAGTTCTTC.